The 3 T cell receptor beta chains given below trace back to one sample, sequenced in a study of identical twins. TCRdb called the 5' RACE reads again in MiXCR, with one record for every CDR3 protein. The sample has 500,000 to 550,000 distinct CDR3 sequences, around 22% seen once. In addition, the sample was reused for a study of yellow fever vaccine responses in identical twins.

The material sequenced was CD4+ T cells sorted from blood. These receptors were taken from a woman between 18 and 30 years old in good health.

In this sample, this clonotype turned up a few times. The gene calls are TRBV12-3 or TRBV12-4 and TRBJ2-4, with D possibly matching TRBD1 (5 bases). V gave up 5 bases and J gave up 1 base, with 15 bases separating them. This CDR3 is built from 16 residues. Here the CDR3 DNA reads TGTGCCAGCAGTCAACGGACATCTATTGCCAAAAACATTCAGTACTTC. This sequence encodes CASSQRTSIAKNIQYF.

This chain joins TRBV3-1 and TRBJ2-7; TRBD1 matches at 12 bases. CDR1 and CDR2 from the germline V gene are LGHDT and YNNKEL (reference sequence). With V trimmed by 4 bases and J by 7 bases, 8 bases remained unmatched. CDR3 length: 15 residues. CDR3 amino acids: CASSRAGQGAREQYF. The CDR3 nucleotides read TGTGCCAGCAGCCGAGCGGGACAGGGGGCGAGGGAGCAGTACTTC.

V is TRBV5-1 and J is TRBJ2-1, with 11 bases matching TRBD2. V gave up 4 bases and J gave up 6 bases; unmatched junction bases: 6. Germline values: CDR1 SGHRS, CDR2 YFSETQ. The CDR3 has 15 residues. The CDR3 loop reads CASSQTSGGLNEQFF. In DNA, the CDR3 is TGCGCCAGCAGCCAAACTAGCGGGGGCCTCAATGAGCAGTTCTTC.